Each of the 26 T cell receptor beta chains below was sequenced from the same sample in a study of T cells in localized non-small cell lung cancer. Repertoires were generated with immunoSEQ multiplex PCR, while TCRdb's copy carries only in-frame clones and drops some. The sample has a few thousand clones, around 25% seen once. The material was lung tumor tissue, obtained before any cancer treatment. The receptors were gathered from a woman aged 40-70 years with stage III lung adenocarcinoma.

The rearrangement joins TRBV28 to TRBJ2-6; D is perhaps TRBD1 (6 bases). The CDR3 contains 15 residues. CDR1 is MDHEN and CDR2 is SYDVKM in the germline V gene. Between the trimmed V and J ends, which lost 5 bases and 0 bases, there was a span of 8 bases. The CDR3 protein is CASSKGGSGANVLTF. Written as DNA, the CDR3 is TGTGCCAGCAGTAAAGGGGGCTCTGGGGCCAACGTCCTGACTTTC. Based on the CDR3 plus reference TRBV28 and TRBJ2-6, the full variable domain is DVKVTQSSRYLVKRTGEKVFLECVQDMDHENMFWYRQDPGLGLRLIYFSYDVKMKEKGDIPEGYSVSREKKERFSLILESASTNQTSMYLCASSKGGSGANVLTFGAGSRLTVL.

This clone was found a few times. This sequence joins TRBV30 and TRBJ1-6; 8 positions match TRBD1. Trimming removed 8 bases from V and 7 bases from J; junction bases left unmatched: 10. The CDR3 sequence is 14 residues long. Germline V gene sequence: CDR1 GTSNPN, CDR2 SVGIG (reference sequence). CDR3 sequence reads: CAHHRGNHNSPLHF. The CDR3 DNA is TGTGCCCACCACAGGGGGAATCACAATTCACCCCTCCACTTT.

This clone appeared once. This chain uses TRBV28 with TRBJ2-5; 8 positions match TRBD2. The V gene end was trimmed by 3 bases and the J gene end by 5 bases; junction bases not matched to a gene: 8. CDR1 and CDR2 (germline): MDHEN, SYDVKM. The CDR3 covers 15 residues. CDR3 sequence (DNA): TGTGCCAGCAGTTTTATGGCCCGGGAGGGTGAGACCCAGTACTTC. It is translated as CASSFMAREGETQYF.

V gene TRBV19 combines with J gene TRBJ1-5; 10 positions agree with TRBD1. Germline CDR1 is LNHDA and CDR2 is SQIVND (reference sequence). The CDR3 is 17 amino acids. The V and J ends lost 8 bases and 3 bases, in that order; junction bases with no gene match: 13. CDR3 DNA sequence: TGTGCCAGTTATGGACAGGGGGAAGTAAAGGACAATCAGCCCCAGCATTTT. Translating gives CASYGQGEVKDNQPQHF.

The rearrangement joins TRBV19 to TRBJ2-1; 9 bases agree with TRBD2. The CDR3 extends over 20 amino acids. Germline V gene data show CDR1 as LNHDA and CDR2 as SQIVND (reference sequence). The ends lost 4 bases at V and 0 bases at J; junction bases unmatched: 16. The CDR3 coding sequence is TGTGCCAGTAGTAGATTCCGCGGGACTAGCCTCAATACCTCCTACAATGAGCAGTTCTTC. It is translated as CASSRFRGTSLNTSYNEQFF.

The J gene is TRBJ2-3, the V gene TRBV28; D is ambiguous. Germline CDR1 and CDR2: MDHEN and SYDVKM. This CDR3 is built from 14 residues. V was clipped by 6 bases and J by 1 base, with 11 bases between them. The CDR3 bases are TGTGCCAGCAGCTTTTTGGCCGGCACAGATACGCAGTATTTT. It specifies CASSFLAGTDTQYF.

The chain combines TRBV11-3 with TRBJ2-1, with 9 bases that match TRBD2. V gave up 3 bases and J gave up 2 bases; unmatched junction bases: 5. Looked up from germline, CDR1 is SGHNT and CDR2 is YENEEA. The CDR3 totals 16 residues. The CDR3 spells CASSFMAGGPYNEQFF. DNA of the CDR3: TGTGCCAGCAGCTTTATGGCGGGGGGGCCCTACAATGAGCAGTTCTTC. The full variable domain, rest sourced from reference TRBV11-3 and TRBJ2-1, is EAGVVQSPRYKIIEKKQPVAFWCNPISGHNTLYWYLQNLGQGPELLIRYENEEAVDDSQLPKDRFSAERLKGVDSTLKIQPAELGDSAVYLCASSFMAGGPYNEQFFGPGTRLTVL.

V and J are TRBV28 and TRBJ2-6; 8 bases are a match to TRBD1. The trim removed 4 bases at V and 2 bases at J, leaving 7 bases unmatched. Germline V CDR1 and CDR2: MDHEN, SYDVKM. The CDR3 is 17 amino acids. The CDR3 nucleotides read TGTGCCAGCAGTTCAGGACAGGGAAGGACTGGGGCCAACGTCCTGACTTTC. Encoded protein: CASSSGQGRTGANVLTF. The variable domain in full, completed from reference TRBV28 and TRBJ2-6, reads DVKVTQSSRYLVKRTGEKVFLECVQDMDHENMFWYRQDPGLGLRLIYFSYDVKMKEKGDIPEGYSVSREKKERFSLILESASTNQTSMYLCASSSGQGRTGANVLTFGAGSRLTVL.

This clone is deemed medium-sized. The same CDR3 can be traced to other DNA sequences in this sample. The genes are TRBV6-8 and TRBJ1-1, with unresolved D. The CDR3 totals 14 residues. With 0 bases removed from V and 4 bases from J, the gap between germline ends came to 9 bases. From germline, CDR1 is MNHGY and CDR2 SAAAGT. Written as DNA, the CDR3 is TGTGCCAGCAGTTACTCATGGGAGAGCACTGAAGCTTTCTTT. Residues: CASSYSWESTEAFF.

The CDR3 is CSVEEPRYEQYF. DNA for the CDR3: TGCAGCGTTGAAGAGCCCCGCTACGAGCAGTACTTC. The V call is TRBV29-1, the J call TRBJ2-7; D gene uncertain. CDR1 is SQVTM and CDR2 is ANQGSEA in the germline V gene. This CDR3 region has 12 residues. Between the trimmed V and J ends, which lost 0 bases and 3 bases, there was a span of 6 bases.

V is TRBV14 and J is TRBJ1-2; 9 bases match TRBD1. Germline CDR1 and CDR2: SGHDN and FVKESK. The CDR3 is 14 residues long. J was trimmed by 7 bases and V by 6 bases; bases with no gene match: 9. CDR3 sequence reads: CASRQTGGETGYTF. The CDR3 DNA reads TGTGCCAGCAGACAAACAGGGGGCGAAACTGGCTACACCTTC.

The rearrangement uses TRBV19 and TRBJ2-1, with D uncertain. The CDR3 runs 16 residues. Germline-derived CDR1 and CDR2 are LNHDA and SQIVND (reference sequence). Trimming left V 1 base short and J 3 bases short, with 13 bases between. In DNA, the CDR3 is TGTGCCAGTAGTATAGGTGGGTGGGCTCGCTACAATGAGCAGTTCTTC. This sequence encodes CASSIGGWARYNEQFF.

Here the CDR3 reads CAFRLGVSEKLFF. In DNA, the CDR3 is TGTGCCTTTAGGTTGGGGGTTTCTGAAAAACTGTTTTTT. V is TRBV30 and J is TRBJ1-4; tentatively, D is TRBD1 (5 bases). The CDR3 has 13 amino acids. Trimming pared 7 bases from V and 7 bases from J, leaving 16 bases between. Germline-derived CDR1 and CDR2 are GTSNPN and SVGIG (reference sequence).

The V call is TRBV19, the J call TRBJ2-7; D perhaps matches TRBD1 (5 bases). CDR3 length equals 15 residues. The V end lost 3 bases, the J end lost 0 bases, and 12 bases lay between the germline ends. CDR1 is LNHDA and CDR2 is SQIVND in the germline V gene (reference sequence). The CDR3 sequence is CASSMKVGDSYEQYF. CDR3 sequence (DNA): TGTGCCAGTAGTATGAAGGTAGGGGACTCCTACGAGCAGTACTTC. Drawing the rest from reference TRBV19 and TRBJ2-7, the complete variable domain is DGGITQSPKYLFRKEGQNVTLSCEQNLNHDAMYWYRQDPGQGLRLIYYSQIVNDFQKGDIAEGYSVSREKKESFPLTVTSAQKNPTAFYLCASSMKVGDSYEQYFGPGTRLTVT.

This clone was counted a few times. The chain recombines TRBV11-3 with TRBJ1-4, with D possibly TRBD1 on 6 matching bases. The CDR3 length is 15 residues. V lost 1 base and J lost 6, with 12 bases in between. Germline CDR1 reads SGHNT; CDR2 reads YENEEA. The CDR3 bases are TGTGCCAGCAGCTTAGTGGCAGGGGTGGATGAAAAACTGTTTTTT. It is translated as CASSLVAGVDEKLFF.

The gene calls are TRBV5-1 and TRBJ1-2; weak D call: TRBD1 (6 bases). This CDR3 region has 15 residues. Germline CDR1 is SGHRS and CDR2 is YFSETQ. Trimming took 7 bases from V and 6 from J, leaving 22 bases between them. CDR3 bases: TGCGCCAGCTACCTGGAACTTCAGGGGAGGGATGGCTACACCTTC. As protein: CASYLELQGRDGYTF.

This chain connects TRBV9 to TRBJ2-3; D is unclear. Germline V lookup: CDR1 SGDLS, CDR2 YYNGEE. The V gene lost 1 base and the J gene lost 0 bases, with 18 bases spanning the gap. CDR3 length: 18 residues. The chain's CDR3 is CASSVYPSILQSTDTQYF. In DNA form, the CDR3 reads TGTGCCAGCAGCGTATACCCCTCCATTTTACAGAGCACAGATACGCAGTATTTT.

The table lists this clone with a few counts. The rearrangement links TRBV9 to TRBJ2-2; no reliable D call. There are 15 residues in the CDR3. V lost 4 bases to trimming and J lost 4 bases, with 14 bases between them. CDR1 and CDR2 (germline): SGDLS, YYNGEE. The CDR3: CASSPLETSTGELFF. The CDR3 DNA reads as TGTGCCAGCAGCCCGCTGGAGACTTCCACCGGGGAGCTGTTTTTT. The whole variable domain, filled in from reference TRBV9 and TRBJ2-2, reads DSGVTQTPKHLITATGQRVTLRCSPRSGDLSVYWYQQSLDQGLQFLIQYYNGEERAKGNILERFSAQQFPDLHSELNLSSLELGDSALYFCASSPLETSTGELFFGEGSRLTVL.

In this sample, this clone turned up a few times. The J gene is TRBJ2-1, the V gene TRBV28; 12 nucleotides agree with TRBD2. Trimming took 4 bases from V and 10 from J; bases not matched to a gene: 8. The CDR3 runs to 15 residues. Germline CDR1 is MDHEN and CDR2 is SYDVKM. CDR3 in amino acids: CASSSLAGGFLEQFF. In DNA form, the CDR3 reads TGTGCCAGCAGTTCGCTAGCGGGGGGGTTCTTGGAGCAGTTCTTC.

This clone is categorized as medium-sized (0.01 to 0.1%). The chain recombines TRBV11-3 with TRBJ2-1; a possible D gene is TRBD2 (6 bases). Trimming stripped 3 bases from V and 0 bases from J, with 9 bases between. From germline, CDR1 is SGHNT and CDR2 YENEEA. This CDR3 comprises 15 residues. CDR3 region: CASSFGRSSYNEQFF. DNA for the CDR3: TGTGCCAGCAGCTTTGGGAGGAGCTCCTACAATGAGCAGTTCTTC.

This clone was seen only a few times. The J gene is TRBJ2-1, the V gene TRBV9; D remains ambiguous. Germline V gene lookup returns CDR1 SGDLS and CDR2 YYNGEE. Trimming took off 4 bases at V and 0 bases at J, with 14 bases between the two ends. The CDR3 loop spans 16 amino acids. As DNA, the CDR3 is TGTGCCAGCAGCTCCCCGGGTGTTCGCTCCTACAATGAGCAGTTCTTC. It codes for CASSSPGVRSYNEQFF. Filled out from reference TRBV9 and TRBJ2-1, the complete variable domain reads DSGVTQTPKHLITATGQRVTLRCSPRSGDLSVYWYQQSLDQGLQFLIQYYNGEERAKGNILERFSAQQFPDLHSELNLSSLELGDSALYFCASSSPGVRSYNEQFFGPGTRLTVL.

This clone came up a few times. The chain carries TRBV6-8 and TRBJ1-1; no definite D call. The CDR3 spans 16 residues. CDR1 and CDR2 (germline): MNHGY, SAAAGT. V was clipped by 3 bases and J by 5 bases, with 19 bases between them. CDR3 in amino acids: CASSYFPGFRRTEAFF. The CDR3 DNA sequence: TGTGCCAGCAGTTATTTCCCAGGTTTCAGGCGGACTGAAGCTTTCTTT.

The chain employs TRBV19 and TRBJ2-2; D remains unclear. Trimming took 0 bases from V and 6 from J, leaving 5 bases between them. Germline V lookup: CDR1 LNHDA, CDR2 SQIVND (reference sequence). The CDR3 loop spans 13 amino acids. The CDR3 sequence: CASSIDFSGELFF. The CDR3 DNA sequence: TGTGCCAGTAGTATAGACTTTTCCGGGGAGCTGTTTTTT.

The chain employs TRBV11-3 and TRBJ1-1; TRBD1 agrees at 8 bases. J lost 3 bases, V lost 5 bases, and 8 bases had no gene match. This CDR3 is built from 15 residues. CDR1 and CDR2 (germline): SGHNT, YENEEA. The CDR3 sequence: CASSPRTGRHTEAFF. The CDR3 coding sequence is TGTGCCAGCAGCCCCCGGACAGGGAGGCACACTGAAGCTTTCTTT.

The V gene is TRBV28, the J gene TRBJ2-1, with 8 bases fitting TRBD2. Germline lookup yields CDR1 MDHEN and CDR2 SYDVKM. Trimming took 3 bases from V and 13 from J; bases not matched to a gene: 11. CDR3 length equals 14 residues. The CDR3 coding sequence is TGTGCCAGCAGTTTCTTGGCCGGGACTAGTCCCCAGTTCTTC. Its translation: CASSFLAGTSPQFF.

By share, this clone ranks as medium-sized. The chain carries TRBV11-3 and TRBJ2-7; D is perhaps TRBD2 (6 bases). The germline V gene has CDR1 SGHNT and CDR2 YENEEA. This CDR3 is built from 14 residues. The ends were cut back, 6 bases at V and 3 bases at J, with 15 bases in the middle. The chain's CDR3 is CASSVTGTLYEQYF. For the CDR3, the DNA is TGTGCCAGCAGTGTTACCGGGACTCTCTACGAGCAGTACTTC.